These 9 T cell receptor beta chains were all obtained from the same sample, sequenced in a study of T-cell reconstitution after alpha-beta-depleted transplantation in children. Preparation of the TCRbeta library used unique molecular identifiers. TCRdb called the PCR reads again in MiXCR, with one record for every CDR3 protein. The sample has around 90,000 distinct CDR3 sequences, 15% to 18% seen once. The sequenced sample was PBMCs, mostly from graft donor cells, obtained 180 days after TCRalphabeta/CD19-depleted stem cell transplant. These receptors were taken from a male patient between 2 and 10 years old who had a stem cell transplant for acute lymphoblastic leukemia, so the T cells may come from the graft donor.

A single count supports this clonotype. J is TRBJ2-1 and V is TRBV11-2; D gene unclear. Germline V CDR1 and CDR2: SGHAT, FQNNGV. The CDR3 runs 17 residues. V lost 5 bases, J lost 1 base, and 18 bases lay in between. The CDR3 coding sequence is TGTGCCAGCAGCAATGATGTAGACATATGGTCCTACAATGAGCAGTTCTTC. Amino acids: CASSNDVDIWSYNEQFF.

A few counts support this clonotype. The chain is built from TRBV6-5 and TRBJ2-5; D uncertain. Trimming stripped 1 base from V and 2 bases from J, with 17 bases between. Germline V CDR1 and CDR2: MNHEY, SVGAGI. The CDR3 sequence is 17 residues long. CDR3 nucleotides: TGTGCCAGCAGTTACTTACCCCTCCGACGAGGACAAGAGACCCAGTACTTC. This sequence encodes CASSYLPLRRGQETQYF.

This clonotype was picked up a small number of times. In DNA, the CDR3 is TGTGCCAGCACCGCAAATGGAGGCTACACCTTC. Protein: CASTANGGYTF. The chain has TRBV7-8 and TRBJ1-2; D not resolved. Germline V gives CDR1 SGHVS, CDR2 FQNEAQ. CDR3 length: 11 amino acids. V was trimmed by 7 bases and J by 8 bases, leaving 11 bases between them.

This sequence joins TRBV12-3 or TRBV12-4 and TRBJ2-5; 9 bases align to TRBD2. The CDR3 runs to 16 residues. J lost 3 bases, V lost 3 bases, and 8 bases had no gene match. The CDR3 DNA reads as TGTGCCAGCAGTTTTGCGGGAGGGCAAGGAAAAGAGACCCAGTACTTC. It encodes CASSFAGGQGKETQYF.

This clonotype was picked up a small number of times. The chain is built from TRBV21-1 and TRBJ2-7. TRBV21-1 constitutes a pseudogene. The CDR3 contains 14 residues. CDR3 sequence: CASSKQRGPYEQYF. CDR3 sequence (DNA): TGTGCCAGCAGCAAACAAAGAGGCCCCTACGAGCAGTACTTC.

The CDR3 region has the DNA TGTGCCAGTACCCCCTCAGGGGAGAGGTACACTGAAGCTTTCTTT. It encodes CASTPSGERYTEAFF. The chain couples TRBV19 to TRBJ1-1, with a weak D call TRBD1 (6 bases). There are 15 residues in the CDR3. Germline values: CDR1 LNHDA, CDR2 SQIVND (reference sequence). Trimming cost V 7 bases and J 3 bases, with 18 bases left between them.

The chain has TRBV20-1 and TRBJ2-1; 10 nucleotides match TRBD2. The CDR3 has 14 amino acids. Germline-derived CDR1 and CDR2 are DFQATT and SNEGSKA (reference sequence). The V gene end was trimmed by 0 bases and the J gene end by 10 bases; junction bases not matched to a gene: 6. The CDR3 protein is CSARESGGVGEQFF. CDR3 bases: TGCAGTGCTAGAGAGAGCGGGGGGGTCGGGGAGCAGTTCTTC.

This clonotype was picked up many times. The chain employs TRBV5-6 and TRBJ2-5; D is perhaps TRBD1 (6 bases). The germline V gene has CDR1 SGHDT and CDR2 YYEEEE. V lost 1 base and J 2 bases, leaving 12 bases between the germline ends. This CDR3 spans 15 amino acids. The CDR3 DNA reads TGTGCCAGCAGCTTGTTCGGTCAGGGGCAAGAGACCCAGTACTTC. It yields the protein CASSLFGQGQETQYF.

This clonotype was recorded many times. This sequence joins TRBV12-3 or TRBV12-4 and TRBJ2-2; no definite D call. The CDR3 is made up of 15 amino acids. V dropped 3 bases and J dropped 6 bases, with 14 bases sitting between them. DNA of the CDR3: TGTGCCAGCAGTTTTCATCGACCCGTTCCCGGGGAGCTGTTTTTT. It is translated as CASSFHRPVPGELFF.